Below, 18 T cell receptor beta chains from the same sample are listed, as sequenced in a study of CD8+CD57+ T cells in acquired aplastic anemia. Genomic DNA served as template for TCR beta VDJ and CDR3 profiling. Each CDR3 protein gets one entry after TCRdb re-called the reads with MiXCR. The sample consists of 450,000 to 600,000 distinct CDR3 sequences, over 25% of them appearing once. Patients chosen for sequencing had CD8+CD57+ cells that had expanded, as shown by flow cytometry. The specimen sequenced was sorted CD4+, CD8+, or CD8+CD57+ T cells (not recorded which) from PBMCs. The receptor source for this set is a human donor with aplastic anemia.

As regards this clonotype: This may arise from a read error, as a much more abundant clone is one base away. The chain recombines TRBV25-1 with TRBJ2-3; 12 bases are shared with TRBD2. Unmatched junction bases numbered 8, after V lost 6 bases and J lost 4 bases. The length of the CDR3 is 16 residues. CDR1 and CDR2 (germline): MGHDK, SYGVNS. The CDR3 DNA sequence: TGTGCCAGCAGCAGGGGACTAGCGGGTTACGCAGATACGCAGTATTTT. Translated: CASSRGLAGYADTQYF.

The chain combines TRBV20-1 with TRBJ2-5, with 7 bases matching TRBD2. Germline CDR1 DFQATT, CDR2 SNEGSKA (reference sequence). There are 15 residues in the CDR3. Unmatched junction bases numbered 10, after V lost 1 base and J lost 5 bases. The CDR3 DNA reads TGCAGTGCTAGAGTCGGACTAGTATTATACGAGACCCAGTACTTC. Amino acids: CSARVGLVLYETQYF.

The chain has TRBV3-1 and TRBJ1-3, with no clear D. The germline CDR1 and CDR2 sequences are LGHDT and YNNKEL (reference sequence). The ends were cut back, 4 bases at V and 4 bases at J, with 14 bases in the middle. This CDR3 is built from 15 residues. CDR3 amino acids: CASSPTGLLGNTIYF. In DNA, the CDR3 is TGTGCCAGCAGCCCCACCGGCCTGTTAGGAAACACCATATATTTT.

As to this clonotype: A read error may be the cause here, since a much bigger clone is one base away. The chain combines TRBV20-1 with TRBJ2-1; D remains unclear. V lost 3 bases to trimming and J lost 10 bases, with 10 bases between them. The length of the CDR3 is 11 residues. Looked up from germline, CDR1 is DFQATT and CDR2 is SNEGSKA (reference sequence). CDR3 amino acids: CSASPTYEQFF. CDR3 sequence (DNA): TGCAGTGCTAGCCCCACCTACGAGCAGTTCTTC.

The chain combines TRBV4-1 with TRBJ1-2; no clear D gene. The CDR3 length is 14 residues. Germline V lookup: CDR1 MGHRA, CDR2 YSYEKL. The V and J ends lost 0 bases and 0 bases respectively, with 5 bases between them. The CDR3 DNA sequence: TGCGCCAGCAGCCAAGAACACACTAACTATGGCTACACCTTC. Translated, it gives CASSQEHTNYGYTF.

The chain's CDR3 is CSVERGEGYLGNTIYF. CDR3 bases: TGCAGCGTTGAGAGAGGAGAAGGATATCTAGGAAACACCATATATTTT. This chain links TRBV29-1 with TRBJ1-3, with D unclear. V dropped 3 bases and J dropped 4 bases, with 19 bases sitting between them. Germline CDR1 and CDR2: SQVTM and ANQGSEA. The CDR3 totals 16 residues.

This clonotype was counted between two and nine times. V and J are TRBV7-2 and TRBJ1-1; 8 bases are shared with TRBD1. Germline CDR1 and CDR2: SGHTA and FQGNSA. CDR3 size: 14 residues. Unmatched junction bases numbered 6, after V lost 5 bases and J lost 4 bases. CDR3 sequence reads: CASSTTGGATEAFF. DNA for the CDR3: TGTGCCAGCAGCACAACAGGGGGAGCCACTGAAGCTTTCTTT.

This clonotype was seen a few times. The V gene is TRBV19, the J gene TRBJ2-2; possible D gene TRBD2, 5 bases. V lost 3 bases to trimming and J lost 3 bases, with 11 bases between them. Germline V gene data show CDR1 as LNHDA and CDR2 as SQIVND (reference sequence). CDR3 length: 15 residues. CDR3 coding DNA: TGTGCCAGTAGTATTTTAGGGCGGGACACCGGGGAGCTGTTTTTT. Translation: CASSILGRDTGELFF.

This clonotype was found many times. This sequence joins TRBV2 and TRBJ1-1, with a weak D call TRBD1 (5 bases). Germline assignment: CDR1 SNHLY and CDR2 FYNNEI. The length of the CDR3 is 12 residues. V was pared by 7 bases and J by 8 bases, with 14 bases between. CDR3 DNA sequence: TGTGCCAGCAACGAGAATCGACAGGAAGCTTTCTTT. It yields the protein CASNENRQEAFF.

Notes on this clonotype: A single base separates this from a much larger clone, so it may be a read error. For the CDR3, the DNA is TGTGCCAGCAGCGCTTATGACCTACGAACTTCGAGGGCCAACGTCCTGACTTTC. Protein product: CASSAYDLRTSRANVLTF. The chain recombines TRBV9 with TRBJ2-6; D is unresolved. This CDR3 region has 18 residues. Per germline, CDR1 SGDLS and CDR2 YYNGEE. Deletions cut 3 bases from V and 5 bases from J, with 21 bases between.

This clonotype showed up just a few times. The junction departs from germline at one end; a sequencing error may be responsible. This chain links TRBV2 with TRBJ2-2, with D maybe TRBD2 (7 bases). The CDR3 contains 14 residues. Germline CDR1 SNHLY, CDR2 FYNNEI. The CDR3 is CASSGRGAAGEPFF. Written as DNA, the CDR3 is TGTGCCAGCAGTGGACGGGGGGCGGCCGGGGAGCCGTTTTTT.

This clonotype was picked up many times. The chain couples TRBV19 to TRBJ2-7; D unresolved. CDR1 and CDR2 from the germline V gene are LNHDA and SQIVND (reference sequence). The V end lost 3 bases, the J end lost 2 bases, and 14 bases lay between the germline ends. CDR3 length: 15 residues. The CDR3 DNA reads TGTGCCAGTAGTATTACCGGGCCTCCACCCTACGAGCAGTACTTC. Protein product: CASSITGPPPYEQYF. The whole variable domain, filled in from reference TRBV19 and TRBJ2-7, reads DGGITQSPKYLFRKEGQNVTLSCEQNLNHDAMYWYRQDPGQGLRLIYYSQIVNDFQKGDIAEGYSVSREKKESFPLTVTSAQKNPTAFYLCASSITGPPPYEQYFGPGTRLTVT.

A word on this clonotype: One base away lies a much larger clone, so this may be a sequencing read error. This rearrangement joins TRBV12-3 or TRBV12-4 to TRBJ1-1, with 7 bases identical to TRBD1. The trim removed 6 bases at V and 1 base at J, leaving 2 bases unmatched. The CDR3 has 13 residues. The CDR3 DNA is TGTGCCAGCAGGGGACAGCAGAACACTGAAGCTTTCTTT. Amino acids: CASRGQQNTEAFF.

A few counts support this clonotype. This chain connects TRBV25-1 to TRBJ1-2; D not resolved. Trimming removed 3 bases from V and 4 bases from J, with 21 bases in between. The CDR3 is 17 amino acids. Germline V gene data show CDR1 as MGHDK and CDR2 as SYGVNS. The CDR3 region has the DNA TGTGCCAGCAGTGATCTGGAGTCGCTCGTCAGAACCTATGGCTACACCTTC. Its translation is CASSDLESLVRTYGYTF.

Comments on this clonotype: Lacking the conserved final phenylalanine or tryptophan, this CDR3 likely reflects a read error. The rearrangement joins TRBV29-1 to TRBJ1-2; D perhaps matches TRBD1 (6 bases). Germline assignment: CDR1 SQVTM and CDR2 ANQGSEA. Trimming stripped 1 base from V and 6 bases from J, with 9 bases between. The CDR3 consists of 12 residues. CDR3 nucleotide sequence: TGCAGCGTTGAAGTGGGGGCTAATGGCTACACCCTC. Translating it yields CSVEVGANGYTL.

This rearrangement joins TRBV7-2 to TRBJ2-5, with 9 bases that match TRBD1. Looked up from germline, CDR1 is SGHTA and CDR2 is FQGNSA. Trimming removed 5 bases from V and 4 bases from J; junction bases left unmatched: 8. CDR3 length: 15 amino acids. CDR3 sequence reads: CASSRGTGRIETQYF. CDR3 nucleotides: TGTGCCAGCAGCAGAGGGACAGGGCGTATAGAGACCCAGTACTTC.

As concerns this clonotype: The junction shows a germline mismatch at one end, possibly a read error. The chain carries TRBV6-2 or TRBV6-3 and TRBJ2-7, with D maybe TRBD1 (6 bases). CDR1 and CDR2 (germline): MNHEY, SVGEGT. The CDR3 length is 12 residues. CDR3 sequence reads: CASGQSSYERYF. CDR3 DNA: TGTGCCAGCGGACAGAGCTCCTACGAGCGGTACTTC.

The chain uses TRBV10-3 and TRBJ2-4; D perhaps matches TRBD1 (6 bases). V was trimmed by 0 bases and J by 5 bases, leaving 11 bases between them. This CDR3 has 15 residues. Germline V CDR1 and CDR2: ENHRY, SYGVKD. As DNA, the CDR3 is TGTGCCATCAGTGAGTCTGGGCAGGGGCAAAACATTCAGTACTTC. This gives the protein CAISESGQGQNIQYF.